This TCR beta chain emerged from a study of PD-1 blockade in classical Hodgkin lymphoma. Whole-study results and caveats: Newly diagnosed patients had diversity similar to the baseline diversity of complete responders. It was reported that newly diagnosed patients had less baseline TCR diversity than healthy donors. Researchers reported that CD4+ TCR diversity, though not CD8+, rose significantly by C4D1. Possibly reflecting disease activity or prior therapy, repertoire differences have causes that remain undefined.

Only one count was recorded for this clone. The target antigen is unknown. Using immunoSEQ multiplex PCR, the repertoire was profiled, and TCRdb retains in-frame clones only, with some absent. This sample has about 46,000 clones; about 78% occur once, and the top ten carry approximately 23%. Brentuximab vedotin exposure varied, and every patient relapsed after autologous stem cell transplantation. The CDR3 length is 14 residues. Trimming removed 2 bases from V and 7 bases from J, with 11 bases in between. Germline values: CDR1 MDHEN, CDR2 SYDVKM. The V call is TRBV28, the J call TRBJ1-4; D call uncertain. The sequencing here drew on peripheral blood mononuclear cells (PBMCs), taken before the second cycle of nivolumab. This TCR was sampled from a human donor with classical Hodgkin lymphoma. CDR3 coding DNA: TGTGCCAGCAGTTTAGGAGGAAGGGTTGAAAAACTGTTTTTT. This codes for CASSLGGRVEKLFF.